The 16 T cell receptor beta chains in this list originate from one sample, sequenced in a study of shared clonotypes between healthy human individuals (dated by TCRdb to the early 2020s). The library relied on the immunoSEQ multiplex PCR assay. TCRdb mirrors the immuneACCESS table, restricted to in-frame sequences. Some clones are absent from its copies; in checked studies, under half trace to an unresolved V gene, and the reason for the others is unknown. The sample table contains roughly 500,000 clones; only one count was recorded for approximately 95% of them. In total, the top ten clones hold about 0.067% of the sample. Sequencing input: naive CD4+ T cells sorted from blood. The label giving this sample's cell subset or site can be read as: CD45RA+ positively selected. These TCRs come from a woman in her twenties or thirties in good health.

CDR3: CASSLSSGRDYEQYF. The CDR3 bases are TGTGCCAGCAGTTTATCAAGCGGGAGGGACTACGAGCAGTACTTC. This sequence joins TRBV27 and TRBJ2-7, with TRBD2 identical over 10 bases. The CDR3 sequence is 15 residues long. Germline CDR1 MNHEY, CDR2 SMNVEV (reference sequence). V was pared by 0 bases and J by 3 bases, with 2 bases of the junction left unmatched.

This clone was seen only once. CDR3 in amino acids: CASSPWDRGWDTEAFF. The CDR3 DNA is TGCGCCAGCAGCCCGTGGGACAGGGGGTGGGACACTGAAGCTTTCTTT. The chain has TRBV5-1 and TRBJ1-1; 11 bases align to TRBD1. J lost 3 bases, V lost 4 bases, and 8 bases had no gene match. The germline gives CDR1 SGHRS, CDR2 YFSETQ. The CDR3 has 16 amino acids.

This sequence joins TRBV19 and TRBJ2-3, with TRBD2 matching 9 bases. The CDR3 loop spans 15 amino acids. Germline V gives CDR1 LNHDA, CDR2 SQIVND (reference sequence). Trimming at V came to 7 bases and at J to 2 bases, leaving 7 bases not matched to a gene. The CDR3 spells CASTLAGRTTDTQYF. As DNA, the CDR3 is TGTGCCAGTACTCTAGCGGGACGAACCACAGATACGCAGTATTTT.

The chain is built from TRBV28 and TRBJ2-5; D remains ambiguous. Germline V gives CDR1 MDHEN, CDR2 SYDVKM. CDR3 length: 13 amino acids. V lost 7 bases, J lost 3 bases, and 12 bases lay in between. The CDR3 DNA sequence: TGTGCCAGCACCCTACCCGAGAAAGAGACCCAGTACTTC. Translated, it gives CASTLPEKETQYF.

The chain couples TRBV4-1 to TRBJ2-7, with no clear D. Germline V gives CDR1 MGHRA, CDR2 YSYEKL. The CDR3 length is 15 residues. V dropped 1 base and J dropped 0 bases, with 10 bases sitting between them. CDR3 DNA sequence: TGCGCCAGCAGCCAAGGGACCGATAGCTCCTACGAGCAGTACTTC. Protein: CASSQGTDSSYEQYF.

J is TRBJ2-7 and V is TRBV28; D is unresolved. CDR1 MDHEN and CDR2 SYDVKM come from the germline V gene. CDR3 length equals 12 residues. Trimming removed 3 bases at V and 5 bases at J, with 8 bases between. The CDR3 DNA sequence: TGTGCCAGCAGTTTTCAGACGGACGAGCAGTACTTC. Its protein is CASSFQTDEQYF.

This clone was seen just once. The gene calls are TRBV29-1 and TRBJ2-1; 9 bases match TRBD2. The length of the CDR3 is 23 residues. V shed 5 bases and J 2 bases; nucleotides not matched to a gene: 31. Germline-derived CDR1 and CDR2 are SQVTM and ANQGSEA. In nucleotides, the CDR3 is TGCAGCGTTATGGCCCCCCCTAGCGGGAACCCCAGGCGGAGAGCGAGGACCTACAATGAGCAGTTCTTC. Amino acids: CSVMAPPSGNPRRRARTYNEQFF.

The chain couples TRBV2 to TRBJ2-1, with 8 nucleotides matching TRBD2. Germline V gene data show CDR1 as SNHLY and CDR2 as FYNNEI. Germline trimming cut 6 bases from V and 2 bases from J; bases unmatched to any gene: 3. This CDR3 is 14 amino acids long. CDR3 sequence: CASRGLVAYNEQFF. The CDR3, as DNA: TGTGCCAGCAGGGGACTAGTCGCCTACAATGAGCAGTTCTTC. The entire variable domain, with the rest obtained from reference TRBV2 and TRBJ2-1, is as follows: EPEVTQTPSHQVTQMGQEVILRCVPISNHLYFYWYRQILGQKVEFLVSFYNNEISEKSEIFDDQFSVERPDGSNFTLKIRSTKLEDSAMYFCASRGLVAYNEQFFGPGTRLTVL.

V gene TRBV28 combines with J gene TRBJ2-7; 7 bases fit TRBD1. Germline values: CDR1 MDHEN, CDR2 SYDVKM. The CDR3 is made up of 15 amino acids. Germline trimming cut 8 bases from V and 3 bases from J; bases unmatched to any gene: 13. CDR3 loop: CASYQRRDRSYEQYF. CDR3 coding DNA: TGTGCCAGCTACCAGAGAAGGGACAGAAGCTACGAGCAGTACTTC.

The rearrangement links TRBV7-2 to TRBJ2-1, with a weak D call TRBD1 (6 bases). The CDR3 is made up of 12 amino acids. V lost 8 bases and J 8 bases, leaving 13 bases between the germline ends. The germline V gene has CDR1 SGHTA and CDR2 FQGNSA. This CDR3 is CASAIGGYEQFF. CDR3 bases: TGTGCCAGCGCCATTGGGGGCTATGAGCAGTTCTTC. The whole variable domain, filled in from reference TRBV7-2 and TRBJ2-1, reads GAGVSQSPSNKVTEKGKDVELRCDPISGHTALYWYRQSLGQGLEFLIYFQGNSAPDKSGLPSDRFSAERTGGSVSTLTIQRTQQEDSAVYLCASAIGGYEQFFGPGTRLTVL.

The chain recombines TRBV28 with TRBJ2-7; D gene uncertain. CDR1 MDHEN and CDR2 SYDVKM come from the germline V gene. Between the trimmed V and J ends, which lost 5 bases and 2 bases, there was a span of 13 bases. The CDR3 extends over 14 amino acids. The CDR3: CASSRRVRPYEQYF. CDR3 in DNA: TGTGCCAGCAGTAGGAGAGTTCGGCCCTACGAGCAGTACTTC.

The CDR3 spells CASSPRGQETGAEQYF. DNA for the CDR3: TGTGCCAGCAGCCCCCGGGGGCAAGAAACTGGGGCCGAGCAGTACTTC. The genes are TRBV7-9 and TRBJ2-7; D tentatively fits TRBD1 or TRBD2 (6 bases each). Germline assignment: CDR1 SEHNR and CDR2 FQNEAQ (reference sequence). Trimming stripped 5 bases from V and 6 bases from J, with 23 bases between. CDR3 length: 16 amino acids.

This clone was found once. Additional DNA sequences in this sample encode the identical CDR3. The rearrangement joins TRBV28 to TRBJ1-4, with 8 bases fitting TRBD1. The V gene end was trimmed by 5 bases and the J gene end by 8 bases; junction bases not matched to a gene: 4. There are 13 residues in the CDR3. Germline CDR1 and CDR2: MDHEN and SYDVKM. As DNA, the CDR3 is TGTGCCAGCAGTCCCGACAGGGGCGAAAAACTGTTTTTT. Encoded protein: CASSPDRGEKLFF.

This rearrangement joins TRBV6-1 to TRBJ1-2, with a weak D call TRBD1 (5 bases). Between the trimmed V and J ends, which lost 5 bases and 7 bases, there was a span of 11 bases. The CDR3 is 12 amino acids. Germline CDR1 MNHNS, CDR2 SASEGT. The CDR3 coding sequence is TGTGCCAGCAGTCAAGGGGTTTCTGGCTACACCTTC. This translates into CASSQGVSGYTF.

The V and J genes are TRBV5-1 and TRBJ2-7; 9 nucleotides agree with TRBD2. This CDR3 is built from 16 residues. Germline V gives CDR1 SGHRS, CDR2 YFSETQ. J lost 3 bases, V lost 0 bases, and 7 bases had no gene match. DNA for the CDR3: TGCGCCAGCAGCTTGGTTCAAGCGGGAGGTAGCTACGAGCAGTACTTC. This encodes CASSLVQAGGSYEQYF.

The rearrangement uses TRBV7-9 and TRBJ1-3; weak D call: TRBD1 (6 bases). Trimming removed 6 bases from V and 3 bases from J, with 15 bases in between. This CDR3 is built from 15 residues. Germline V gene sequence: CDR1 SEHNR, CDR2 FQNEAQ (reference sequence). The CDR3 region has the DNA TGTGCCAGCAGTAATAACGGGGGGCTTGGAAACACCATATATTTT. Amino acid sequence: CASSNNGGLGNTIYF.